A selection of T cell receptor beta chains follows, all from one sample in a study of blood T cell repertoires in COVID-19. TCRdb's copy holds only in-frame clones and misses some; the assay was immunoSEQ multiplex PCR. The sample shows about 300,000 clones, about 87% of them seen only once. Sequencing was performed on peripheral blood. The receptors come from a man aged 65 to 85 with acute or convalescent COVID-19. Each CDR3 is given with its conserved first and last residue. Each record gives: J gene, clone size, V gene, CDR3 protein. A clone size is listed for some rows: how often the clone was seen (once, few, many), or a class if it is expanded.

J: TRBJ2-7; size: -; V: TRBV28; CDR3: CASRNTFPREQYF
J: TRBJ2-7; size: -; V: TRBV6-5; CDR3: CASGQGLSYEQYF
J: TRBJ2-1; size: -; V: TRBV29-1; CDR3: CSVSLGGDGEQFF
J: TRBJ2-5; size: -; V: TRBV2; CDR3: CASSATSGEQETQYF
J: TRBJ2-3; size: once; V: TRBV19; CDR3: CANSGRYDTQYF
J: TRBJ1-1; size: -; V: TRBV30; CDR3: CAWSGDRGPEAFF
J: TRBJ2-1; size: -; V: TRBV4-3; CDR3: CASSQVAGVNNEQFF
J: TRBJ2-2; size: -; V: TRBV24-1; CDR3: CATSGHGGTGELFF
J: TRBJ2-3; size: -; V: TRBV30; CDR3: CASDRAAGDTQYF
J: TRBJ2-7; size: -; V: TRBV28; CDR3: CASKGGDEQYF
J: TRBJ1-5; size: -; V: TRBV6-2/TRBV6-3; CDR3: CASSPGQYNQPQHF
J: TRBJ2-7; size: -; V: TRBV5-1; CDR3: CASSLDLGGRDEQYF
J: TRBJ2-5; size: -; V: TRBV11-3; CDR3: CASSRGLAEVETQYF
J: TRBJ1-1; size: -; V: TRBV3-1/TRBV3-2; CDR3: CASSHPTGNTEAFF